The next 20 T cell receptor beta chains were all read from a single sample in a study of T cells after yellow fever vaccination (dated 2019 in TCRdb). Per the publication, the treatment or condition label means: live attenuated yellow fever vaccine strain. The method behind the library was 5' RACE. Sequencing relied on an Illumina HiSeq 2500. TCRdb reprocessed the public reads (quality trimming at Q25 with fastp, clone calling with MiXCR) and kept in-frame beta chains. Each CDR3 protein appears once, grouped with its most common genes and DNA. Here the sample has 610,000 or so distinct CDR3 sequences; approximately 13% occur a single time. 14% to 15% of the sample lies in the top ten. Material: PBMCs, obtained on the day of the yellow fever booster vaccination. The origin of the receptors is a man aged 30 to 45 who received the YFV17D yellow fever vaccine.

V and J are TRBV20-1 and TRBJ2-1; TRBD2 matches at 7 bases. V lost 0 bases, J lost 10 bases, and 12 bases stayed unmatched. This CDR3 contains 15 residues. In germline, CDR1 is DFQATT, CDR2 SNEGSKA (reference sequence). Written as DNA, the CDR3 is TGCAGTGCTAGAGATGTGGACACTAGCGCCGGGGAGCAGTTCTTC. It is translated as CSARDVDTSAGEQFF.

This clonotype was seen ten or more times. The chain has TRBV11-2 and TRBJ1-1; D remains unclear. CDR3 length: 14 amino acids. The germline V gene has CDR1 SGHAT and CDR2 FQNNGV. V was pared by 4 bases and J by 1 base, with 10 bases between. CDR3 region: CASSYGRGNTEAFF. The CDR3, as DNA: TGTGCCAGCAGCTACGGGCGGGGGAACACTGAAGCTTTCTTT.

This clonotype was recorded a few times. J is TRBJ2-7 and V is TRBV6-1; TRBD1 agrees at 11 bases. The CDR3 runs 16 residues. From germline, CDR1 is MNHNS and CDR2 SASEGT. J lost 2 bases, V lost 7 bases, and 10 bases had no gene match. CDR3 region: CASTPPPGQGAYEQYF. For the CDR3, the DNA is TGTGCCAGCACCCCCCCACCGGGACAGGGGGCCTACGAGCAGTACTTC.

There are a few counts of this clonotype. The chain employs TRBV7-9 and TRBJ1-4; TRBD1 matches at 7 bases. The germline CDR1 and CDR2 sequences are SEHNR and FQNEAQ (reference sequence). CDR3 length: 15 residues. V shed 5 bases and J 7 bases; nucleotides not matched to a gene: 10. CDR3: CASSIPGQHPEKLFF. The CDR3 nucleotides are TGTGCCAGCAGCATACCGGGACAGCATCCTGAAAAACTGTTTTTT.

This clonotype was seen only a few times. The chain is built from TRBV27 and TRBJ2-7; tentatively, D is TRBD1 or TRBD2 (5 bases each). The germline V and J ends were trimmed by 6 bases and 2 bases, with 11 bases remaining between them. The CDR3 runs 13 residues. Germline V gene sequence: CDR1 MNHEY, CDR2 SMNVEV (reference sequence). This CDR3 is CASRLGVTYEQYF. Here the CDR3 DNA reads TGTGCCAGCAGGCTGGGGGTAACCTACGAGCAGTACTTC.

This clonotype was detected only a few times. The CDR3 DNA follows: TGTGCCACCAGCAGCTGGGATCAGCCCCAGCATTTT. Amino acid sequence: CATSSWDQPQHF. V and J are TRBV15 and TRBJ1-5; D remains ambiguous. V dropped 3 bases and J dropped 5 bases, with 5 bases sitting between them. CDR1 and CDR2 from the germline V gene are LNHNV and YYDKDF (reference sequence). The CDR3 consists of 12 residues. The full variable domain, completed using reference TRBV15 and TRBJ1-5, is DAMVIQNPRYQVTQFGKPVTLSCSQTLNHNVMYWYQQKSSQAPKLLFHYYDKDFNNEADTPDNFQSRRPNTSFCFLDIRSPGLGDTAMYLCATSSWDQPQHFGDGTRLSIL.

In its sample, this clonotype was seen a few times. The J gene is TRBJ2-1, the V gene TRBV20-1, with D tentatively TRBD2 (5 bases). The CDR3 has 14 amino acids. The germline V and J ends were trimmed by 3 bases and 6 bases, with 15 bases remaining between them. CDR1 is DFQATT, CDR2 SNEGSKA, per germline (reference sequence). The CDR3 DNA follows: TGCAGTGCTAGGAGAGGGCCCGGAAGCAATGAGCAGTTCTTC. The encoded protein is CSARRGPGSNEQFF.

The V gene is TRBV7-2, the J gene TRBJ1-5; D is ambiguous. V lost 5 bases and J 7 bases, leaving 12 bases between the germline ends. The CDR3 contains 13 residues. Germline loops: CDR1 SGHTA, CDR2 FQGNSA. CDR3 region: CASSLVQYQPQHF. The CDR3, as DNA: TGTGCCAGCAGCCTCGTACAGTACCAGCCCCAGCATTTT.

The chain combines TRBV20-1 with TRBJ2-5, with 7 bases lining up with TRBD1. This CDR3 spans 11 amino acids. Unmatched junction bases numbered 2, after V lost 5 bases and J lost 5 bases. The germline V gene has CDR1 DFQATT and CDR2 SNEGSKA (reference sequence). The DNA for the CDR3 is TGCAGTGCTGGGACAGTGGAGACCCAGTACTTC. Its protein is CSAGTVETQYF.

The table lists this clonotype with a few counts. The rearrangement uses TRBV11-2 and TRBJ2-1; D possibly corresponds to TRBD2 (6 bases). The germline gives CDR1 SGHAT, CDR2 FQNNGV. The CDR3 has 13 amino acids. Between the trimmed V and J ends, which lost 1 base and 14 bases, there was a span of 15 bases. Here the CDR3 reads CASSLGVSGEEFF. In nucleotides, the CDR3 is TGTGCCAGCAGCTTAGGAGTTTCGGGAGAGGAGTTCTTC. Drawing the rest from reference TRBV11-2 and TRBJ2-1, the complete variable domain is EAGVAQSPRYKIIEKRQSVAFWCNPISGHATLYWYQQILGQGPKLLIQFQNNGVVDDSQLPKDRFSAERLKGVDSTLKIQPAKLEDSAVYLCASSLGVSGEEFFGPGTRLTVL.

This sequence joins TRBV4-3 and TRBJ1-3; D is ambiguous. The CDR3 length is 13 residues. Germline-derived CDR1 and CDR2 are LGHNA and YSLEER. Trimming shortened V by 0 bases and J by 4 bases, and 4 bases separated the two germline ends. CDR3 in DNA: TGCGCCAGCAGCCAAGAAAACGGAAACACCATATATTTT. Translation gives CASSQENGNTIYF.

V is TRBV18 and J is TRBJ2-7; 8 bases fit TRBD2. The CDR3 runs to 16 residues. With 6 bases clipped from V and 0 bases from J, the junction kept 10 bases outside the gene matches. Germline assignment: CDR1 KGHSH and CDR2 LQKENI. The chain's CDR3 is CASSRTPGLGSYEQYF. DNA of the CDR3: TGTGCCAGCTCGCGGACACCGGGACTAGGCTCCTACGAGCAGTACTTC.

This clonotype was recorded many times. CDR3 nucleotide sequence: TGTGCCAGCAGTTTACTGGGGGATATGAACACTGAAGCTTTCTTT. Its translation: CASSLLGDMNTEAFF. This chain joins TRBV27 and TRBJ1-1, with TRBD1 as a possible D gene (5 bases). Germline V gene sequence: CDR1 MNHEY, CDR2 SMNVEV (reference sequence). The CDR3 is 15 amino acids. V was trimmed by 2 bases and J by 0 bases, leaving 10 bases between them.

This clonotype was observed a few times. This rearrangement joins TRBV4-2 to TRBJ1-6, with a possible D match to TRBD1 (5 bases). The V end lost 0 bases, the J end lost 7 bases, and 13 bases lay between the germline ends. The length of the CDR3 is 16 residues. Germline CDR1 and CDR2: LGHNA and YNFKEQ. The CDR3 DNA is TGTGCCAGCAGCCAAGAGGAGACAGCCCCCAATTCACCCCTCCACTTT. This sequence encodes CASSQEETAPNSPLHF.

This sequence joins TRBV29-1 and TRBJ2-2, with 7 bases fitting TRBD2. V lost 4 bases and J lost 6; bases outside the gene matches: 8. This CDR3 has 14 amino acids. CDR1 and CDR2 (germline): SQVTM, ANQGSEA. In DNA form, the CDR3 reads TGCAGCGTTGGGGGAGCGGGACGGGCCGGGGAGCTGTTTTTT. It codes for CSVGGAGRAGELFF.

Only a few counts were recorded for this clonotype. The rearrangement uses TRBV7-2 and TRBJ2-7; TRBD2 might be the D (6 bases). Deletions cut 5 bases from V and 7 bases from J, with 18 bases between. The CDR3 is made up of 14 amino acids. CDR1 and CDR2 from the germline V gene are SGHTA and FQGNSA. This chain's CDR3 is CASSQPGREWEQYF. The CDR3 region has the DNA TGTGCCAGCAGCCAACCGGGACGGGAGTGGGAGCAGTACTTC.

There are a few counts of this clonotype. The chain joins TRBV6-5 to TRBJ2-1; 7 bases are a match to TRBD2. V shed 10 bases and J 6 bases; nucleotides not matched to a gene: 18. Germline V gives CDR1 MNHEY, CDR2 SVGAGI. This CDR3 has 16 residues. This CDR3 is CATAVKYGRTSNEQFF. The DNA for the CDR3 is TGTGCCACCGCAGTTAAGTACGGGAGGACTTCCAATGAGCAGTTCTTC.

This clonotype was detected only a few times. The chain employs TRBV11-3 and TRBJ2-3; 11 bases map to TRBD2. This CDR3 has 17 amino acids. With V trimmed by 4 bases and J by 2 bases, 8 bases remained unmatched. CDR1 SGHNT and CDR2 YENEEA come from the germline V gene. The CDR3 nucleotides read TGTGCCAGCAGCTCTGGGACTAGCGGTCCCCTCACAGATACGCAGTATTTT. As protein: CASSSGTSGPLTDTQYF.

The chain uses TRBV19 and TRBJ1-3; TRBD1 might be the D (5 bases). Looked up from germline, CDR1 is LNHDA and CDR2 is SQIVND (reference sequence). This CDR3 is 18 amino acids long. The V gene lost 3 bases and the J gene lost 0 bases, with 18 bases spanning the gap. CDR3 in amino acids: CASSIFFGDSGSGNTIYF. The CDR3 region has the DNA TGTGCCAGTAGTATTTTTTTTGGGGACTCCGGCTCTGGAAACACCATATATTTT.

This clonotype turned up a few times. This chain links TRBV6-1 with TRBJ2-7; no clear D. The CDR3 is made up of 14 amino acids. The germline gives CDR1 MNHNS, CDR2 SASEGT. V dropped 7 bases and J dropped 3 bases, with 16 bases sitting between them. CDR3 sequence: CASTVIQDDYEQYF. CDR3 sequence (DNA): TGTGCCAGCACCGTAATTCAGGACGACTACGAGCAGTACTTC.